The clone carrying this T cell receptor beta chain was seen a handful of times. This entry belongs to a study of T cells in localized non-small cell lung cancer. Here immunoSEQ multiplex PCR was the method, and the copy in TCRdb shows in-frame clones only, minus some. The table lists about 74,000 clones, around 85% of them singletons. V lost 1 base and J lost 6, with 9 bases in between. The CDR3 length is 12 residues. CDR1 is SQVTM and CDR2 is ANQGSEA in the germline V gene. This material consisted of peripheral blood, taken before any cancer treatment. The TCR sequence derives from a female donor older than 55 with stage I lung adenocarcinoma. This chain joins TRBV29-1 and TRBJ1-1; D gene uncertain. CDR3 loop: CSVEVRQAEAFF. In DNA form, the CDR3 reads TGCAGCGTTGAAGTCAGGCAGGCTGAAGCTTTCTTT.